One and the same sample provided the 20 T cell receptor beta chains below, sequenced in a study of T cells in tuberculosis. The time point here: new active TB diagnosis, blood taken before or within 7 days of starting treatment. TCRdb's copy holds only in-frame clones and misses some; the assay was immunoSEQ multiplex PCR. The repertoire holds under 45,000 clones, with around 90% as singletons. This specimen consisted of PBMCs, obtained at tuberculosis diagnosis. The receptors shown here come from an adult with tuberculosis.

The CDR3 DNA reads as TGTGCCAGCAGCGAAACAGGGGGCTCGGGCTATGGCTACACCTTC. It is translated as CASSETGGSGYGYTF. The chain has TRBV6-5 and TRBJ1-2; 9 bases are a match to TRBD1. The CDR3 has 15 amino acids. J lost 4 bases, V lost 6 bases, and 9 bases had no gene match. The V gene's germline CDR1 is MNHEY and CDR2 SVGAGI.

The V and J genes are TRBV5-4 and TRBJ1-6; no clear D gene. The CDR3 is 14 residues long. The germline V gene encodes CDR1 SGHNT and CDR2 YYREEE (reference sequence). The germline V and J ends were trimmed by 0 bases and 7 bases, with 8 bases remaining between them. This chain's CDR3 is CASSLGAANSPLHF. CDR3 nucleotide sequence: TGTGCCAGCAGCTTGGGGGCAGCAAATTCACCCCTCCACTTT.

This sequence joins TRBV4-1 and TRBJ2-7, with 12 positions matching TRBD2. Per the germline V gene, CDR1 is MGHRA and CDR2 is YSYEKL. With 1 base clipped from V and 1 base from J, the junction kept 11 bases outside the gene matches. The CDR3 totals 19 residues. Here the CDR3 reads CASSQATSGGPKPSYEQYF. CDR3 bases: TGCGCCAGCAGCCAAGCAACTAGCGGGGGGCCTAAACCGTCCTACGAGCAGTACTTC.

The genes are TRBV5-4 and TRBJ2-1, with 8 positions matching TRBD2. CDR1 SGHNT and CDR2 YYREEE come from the germline V gene (reference sequence). Trimming removed 0 bases from V and 5 bases from J; junction bases left unmatched: 10. CDR3 length: 17 residues. The CDR3 here is CASSLVPGGQIDNEQFF. Written as DNA, the CDR3 is TGTGCCAGCAGCTTGGTTCCGGGGGGGCAAATCGACAATGAGCAGTTCTTC.

The chain carries TRBV25-1 and TRBJ1-6; D gene ambiguous. The germline CDR1 and CDR2 sequences are MGHDK and SYGVNS. The CDR3 covers 15 residues. Trimming pared 7 bases from V and 11 bases from J, leaving 21 bases between. CDR3 bases: TGTGCCAGCACAAAGACAAACGAAGGATTGACACCCCTCCACTTT. This encodes CASTKTNEGLTPLHF.

J is TRBJ1-4 and V is TRBV25-1; 7 nucleotides align to TRBD1. The germline gives CDR1 MGHDK, CDR2 SYGVNS. The CDR3 has 17 amino acids. V was pared by 0 bases and J by 3 bases, with 7 bases of the junction left unmatched. CDR3 DNA: TGTGCCAGCAGTGAATACGACAGGGATGTACCTAATGAAAAACTGTTTTTT. Amino acid sequence: CASSEYDRDVPNEKLFF.

By frequency in the sample, this clone is medium-sized (0.01 to 0.1%). The J gene is TRBJ2-7, the V gene TRBV10-2; 9 nucleotides line up with TRBD2. V was clipped by 0 bases and J by 2 bases; unmatched bases: 11. Germline-derived CDR1 and CDR2 are WSHSY and SAAADI. The CDR3 covers 18 residues. In nucleotides, the CDR3 is TGCGCCAGCAGTGAGTCGTCCGCGGGGGGGAAGGCCCCCTACGAGCAGTACGTC. Translation gives CASSESSAGGKAPYEQYV.

The chain carries TRBV28 and TRBJ1-5, with D unresolved. There are 13 residues in the CDR3. With 6 bases removed from V and 7 bases from J, the gap between germline ends came to 13 bases. CDR1 MDHEN and CDR2 SYDVKM come from the germline V gene. In DNA form, the CDR3 reads TGTGCCAGCAGCCCTCGTATAGAGCAGCCCCAGCATTTT. Its translation is CASSPRIEQPQHF.

The chain is built from TRBV25-1 and TRBJ1-2, with D possibly TRBD1 on 6 matching bases. Trimming pared 2 bases from V and 8 bases from J, leaving 9 bases between. Germline V gene data show CDR1 as MGHDK and CDR2 as SYGVNS. The CDR3 is 12 residues long. DNA of the CDR3: TGTGCCAGCAGTGAACAGGGGTACGGCTACACCTTC. Translating gives CASSEQGYGYTF.

This chain uses TRBV19 with TRBJ2-1, with 12 bases aligning to TRBD2. Germline loops: CDR1 LNHDA, CDR2 SQIVND (reference sequence). The V and J ends lost 9 bases and 8 bases, in that order; junction bases with no gene match: 11. This CDR3 is built from 15 residues. CDR3 loop: CASQGLAGLYDEQFF. The CDR3 DNA sequence: TGTGCCAGCCAAGGACTAGCGGGGCTTTACGATGAGCAGTTCTTC.

This chain uses TRBV29-1 with TRBJ1-1; TRBD1 aligns across 8 bases. The CDR3 spans 12 residues. V lost 7 bases and J lost 3; bases outside the gene matches: 4. Germline CDR1 reads SQVTM; CDR2 reads ANQGSEA. CDR3 bases: TGCAGCGGTCGACAGGGGTACACTGAAGCTTTCTTT. This gives the protein CSGRQGYTEAFF.

This clone was recorded only once. The chain links TRBV30 to TRBJ2-2, with 8 bases matching TRBD2. Germline V gives CDR1 GTSNPN, CDR2 SVGIG (reference sequence). V gave up 8 bases and J gave up 5 bases; unmatched junction bases: 16. The CDR3 is 16 residues long. The CDR3, as DNA: TGTGCCACTCGCGTAGCCGGGGGGGTAGGGACCGGGGAGCTGTTTTTT. Encoded protein: CATRVAGGVGTGELFF.

The chain couples TRBV4-1 to TRBJ1-3; 7 nucleotides agree with TRBD1. With 3 bases clipped from V and 2 bases from J, the junction kept 10 bases outside the gene matches. The CDR3 runs 17 residues. Germline assignment: CDR1 MGHRA and CDR2 YSYEKL. The CDR3 loop reads CASSHGKGAVTGNTIYF. As DNA, the CDR3 is TGCGCCAGCAGCCATGGAAAGGGGGCAGTGACTGGAAACACCATATATTTT.

This clone was recorded once. V gene TRBV6-5 combines with J gene TRBJ1-4; TRBD1 matches 8 bases. CDR1 and CDR2 from the germline V gene are MNHEY and SVGAGI. The junction had 6 bases not matched to a gene; V was cut back by 6 bases and J by 6 bases. CDR3 length: 14 amino acids. CDR3 nucleotides: TGTGCCAGCAGACCACAGGGGGGATATGAAAAACTGTTTTTT. It encodes CASRPQGGYEKLFF.

The chain recombines TRBV9 with TRBJ1-3; TRBD1 agrees at 8 bases. V dropped 3 bases and J dropped 0; count of bases not matched to a gene: 2. Germline V gives CDR1 SGDLS, CDR2 YYNGEE. The CDR3 has 15 amino acids. CDR3 in amino acids: CASSATGGSGNTIYF. CDR3 nucleotides: TGTGCCAGCAGCGCAACAGGGGGCTCTGGAAACACCATATATTTT.

This clone is a singleton in its sample. V gene TRBV10-2 combines with J gene TRBJ2-1; D unresolved. The V and J ends lost 4 bases and 0 bases respectively, with 10 bases between them. Germline V gives CDR1 WSHSY, CDR2 SAAADI. The CDR3 totals 15 residues. Written as DNA, the CDR3 is TGCGCCAGCAGTGGAGAGGCATCCTCCTACAATGAGCAGTTCTTC. Protein: CASSGEASSYNEQFF.

As for this clone: This sample also contains other DNA sequences that code for the same CDR3. This chain joins TRBV11-3 and TRBJ2-2, with D perhaps TRBD1 (6 bases). V lost 3 bases and J lost 6, with 8 bases in between. The CDR3 is made up of 13 amino acids. Per the germline V gene, CDR1 is SGHNT and CDR2 is YENEEA. DNA of the CDR3: TGTGCCAGCAGCTTTGAGGGGGCCGGGGAGCTGTTTTTT. This encodes CASSFEGAGELFF.

The rearrangement joins TRBV4-3 to TRBJ2-1; 7 nucleotides line up with TRBD2. Germline-derived CDR1 and CDR2 are LGHNA and YSLEER. This CDR3 spans 12 amino acids. J was trimmed by 10 bases and V by 0 bases; bases with no gene match: 0. CDR3 amino acids: CASSQEAGEQFF. As DNA, the CDR3 is TGCGCCAGCAGCCAAGAAGCGGGGGAGCAGTTCTTC.

The CDR3 is CASSFDRSGLRLPHRYEQYV. The CDR3 coding sequence is TGTGCCAGCAGTTTCGATAGGAGCGGTTTAAGGCTTCCCCACCGTTACGAGCAGTACGTC. The chain couples TRBV27 to TRBJ2-7, with TRBD2 as a possible D gene (5 bases). The germline V and J ends were trimmed by 3 bases and 4 bases, with 31 bases remaining between them. CDR3 length: 20 amino acids. Per the germline V gene, CDR1 is MNHEY and CDR2 is SMNVEV (reference sequence).

This rearrangement joins TRBV6-4 to TRBJ1-2, with TRBD1 matching 12 bases. Germline CDR1 reads MRHNA; CDR2 reads SNTAGT. V lost 6 bases to trimming and J lost 6 bases; unmatched junction nucleotides: 5. There are 14 residues in the CDR3. The CDR3 bases are TGTGCCAGCAGAACCGGGACAGGGGGCGATGGCTACACCTTC. Amino acid sequence: CASRTGTGGDGYTF.